One and the same sample provided the 19 T cell receptor beta chains below, sequenced in a study of beta chain features in type 1 diabetes. General study results and limits: Type 1 diabetes patients had moderately but significantly shorter TCRB CDR3s in all four CD4+ subsets.

Their antigens are not known. TCRB transcripts that were expressed got sequenced, as all of the isolated RNA had been reverse transcribed. The table came from immunoSEQ multiplex PCR; TCRdb's copy has only in-frame clones and leaves some out. The sample carries about 140,000 clones, 10% to 15% recorded once. Source material: central memory CD4+ T cells from blood. The receptors originated from a man aged 18-30 years with type 1 diabetes.

The gene calls are TRBV27 and TRBJ1-1; D is possibly TRBD1 (5 bases). Germline loops: CDR1 MNHEY, CDR2 SMNVEV (reference sequence). V gave up 0 bases and J gave up 0 bases, with 8 bases separating them. The CDR3 totals 15 residues. The CDR3 DNA sequence: TGTGCCAGCAGTTTATCGTGGGGGATGAACACTGAAGCTTTCTTT. Encoded protein: CASSLSWGMNTEAFF.

The chain couples TRBV19 to TRBJ2-6; D could derive from TRBD1 or TRBD2 (5 bases each). The CDR3 sequence is 16 residues long. CDR1 LNHDA and CDR2 SQIVND come from the germline V gene (reference sequence). With 3 bases removed from V and 1 base from J, the gap between germline ends came to 10 bases. The CDR3 region has the DNA TGTGCCAGTAGTATCGCGAGGGGATCTGGGGCCAACGTCCTGACTTTC. This translates into CASSIARGSGANVLTF. The whole variable domain, remainder taken from reference TRBV19 and TRBJ2-6, is DGGITQSPKYLFRKEGQNVTLSCEQNLNHDAMYWYRQDPGQGLRLIYYSQIVNDFQKGDIAEGYSVSREKKESFPLTVTSAQKNPTAFYLCASSIARGSGANVLTFGAGSRLTVL.

CDR3 DNA sequence: TGTGCCAGCAGCCAAGAGGTCAGCGGGGGGAACCAAGAGACCCAGTACTTC. Protein: CASSQEVSGGNQETQYF. This rearrangement joins TRBV14 to TRBJ2-5; 9 nucleotides match TRBD2. The germline V gene encodes CDR1 SGHDN and CDR2 FVKESK. The CDR3 spans 17 residues. The V gene end was trimmed by 0 bases and the J gene end by 0 bases; junction bases not matched to a gene: 5. Complete variable domain (other parts from reference TRBV14 and TRBJ2-5): EAGVTQFPSHSVIEKGQTVTLRCDPISGHDNLYWYRRVMGKEIKFLLHFVKESKQDESGMPNNRFLAERTGGTYSTLKVQPAELEDSGVYFCASSQEVSGGNQETQYFGPGTRLLVL.

V is TRBV16 and J is TRBJ1-1, with 8 bases that match TRBD1. The CDR3 loop spans 14 amino acids. In germline, CDR1 is KGHSY, CDR2 FQNENV. Losses at the gene ends were 4 bases for V and 4 bases for J; bases not matched to a gene: 5. The DNA for the CDR3 is TGTGCCAGCAGCCCTAGACAGGGGACCACTGAAGCTTTCTTT. Translation: CASSPRQGTTEAFF.

This clone was recorded at least ten times. V is TRBV2 and J is TRBJ2-5, with 8 positions matching TRBD1. The CDR3 is 15 amino acids. V shed 8 bases, J shed 1 base, and the junction held 9 bases outside the gene matches. Germline assignment: CDR1 SNHLY and CDR2 FYNNEI. This chain's CDR3 is CASSRLTGGQETQYF. In DNA, the CDR3 is TGTGCCAGCTCACGGCTCACAGGGGGCCAAGAGACCCAGTACTTC.

The V gene is TRBV13, the J gene TRBJ2-1; 10 bases agree with TRBD2. The ends lost 1 base at V and 6 bases at J; junction bases unmatched: 9. Germline loops: CDR1 PRHDT, CDR2 FYEKMQ (reference sequence). The CDR3 runs to 17 residues. CDR3 sequence reads: CASSLVYGASGGNEQFF. CDR3 DNA: TGTGCCAGCAGCTTAGTCTACGGGGCTAGCGGGGGCAATGAGCAGTTCTTC.

This clone was observed a handful of times. The chain recombines TRBV6-1 with TRBJ2-3, with TRBD1 identical over 8 bases. CDR1 MNHNS and CDR2 SASEGT come from the germline V gene. The CDR3 runs 14 residues. Germline trimming cut 3 bases from V and 4 bases from J; bases unmatched to any gene: 3. CDR3 sequence: CASSDRGPSDTQYF. In DNA form, the CDR3 reads TGTGCCAGCAGTGACAGGGGGCCTTCAGATACGCAGTATTTT.

The sample holds a few counts of this clone. The chain employs TRBV19 and TRBJ1-4, with TRBD1 identical over 7 bases. Looked up from germline, CDR1 is LNHDA and CDR2 is SQIVND (reference sequence). With 4 bases clipped from V and 8 bases from J, the junction kept 13 bases outside the gene matches. The CDR3 consists of 16 residues. The CDR3 loop reads CASSTYRGGSGEKLFF. Here the CDR3 DNA reads TGTGCCAGTAGTACCTACAGGGGAGGCAGTGGAGAAAAACTGTTTTTT. Combining the CDR3 with reference TRBV19 and TRBJ1-4 gives the whole variable domain DGGITQSPKYLFRKEGQNVTLSCEQNLNHDAMYWYRQDPGQGLRLIYYSQIVNDFQKGDIAEGYSVSREKKESFPLTVTSAQKNPTAFYLCASSTYRGGSGEKLFFGSGTQLSVL.

This clone came up a few times. The gene calls are TRBV29-1 and TRBJ2-2, with a tentative D call TRBD1 (6 bases). The V end was cut by 4 bases, the J end by 0 bases, with 9 bases between. Germline lookup yields CDR1 SQVTM and CDR2 ANQGSEA. The CDR3 loop spans 14 amino acids. This CDR3 reads CSVADRTNTGELFF. CDR3 DNA: TGCAGCGTTGCAGACAGGACGAACACCGGGGAGCTGTTTTTT.

This clone was counted between two and nine times. The chain joins TRBV6-1 to TRBJ1-2, with D hard to call. The V and J ends lost 3 bases and 7 bases respectively, with 6 bases between them. This CDR3 region has 11 residues. The V gene's germline CDR1 is MNHNS and CDR2 SASEGT. The CDR3 reads CASSEAGGYTF. CDR3 nucleotide sequence: TGTGCCAGCAGTGAGGCTGGTGGCTACACCTTC.

This clone showed up just a few times. The same CDR3 also results from other DNA sequences found in this sample. The chain combines TRBV20-1 with TRBJ1-1, with D uncertain. CDR3 length equals 10 residues. Trimming pared 3 bases from V and 5 bases from J, leaving 4 bases between. The V gene's germline CDR1 is DFQATT and CDR2 SNEGSKA (reference sequence). CDR3 residues: CSARGTEAFF. DNA of the CDR3: TGCAGTGCTAGGGGGACTGAAGCTTTCTTT.

The rearrangement joins TRBV18 to TRBJ1-1; D is perhaps TRBD1 (6 bases). Trimming left V 6 bases short and J 3 bases short, with 17 bases between. CDR3 length equals 15 residues. Germline V gene sequence: CDR1 KGHSH, CDR2 LQKENI. CDR3 protein: CASSQGQLGDTEAFF. Here the CDR3 DNA reads TGTGCCAGCTCGCAAGGACAGCTGGGTGACACTGAAGCTTTCTTT.

This sequence joins TRBV7-2 and TRBJ1-1, with D hard to call. In germline, CDR1 is SGHTA, CDR2 FQGNSA. This CDR3 comprises 15 residues. Trimming removed 1 base from V and 10 bases from J, with 19 bases in between. CDR3 coding DNA: TGTGCCAGCAGCTTAGATACGGGGAACCGACGGGCAGCTTTCTTT. It translates to CASSLDTGNRRAAFF.

This clone was found a few times. The chain is built from TRBV11-2 and TRBJ1-4; no reliable D call. Germline-derived CDR1 and CDR2 are SGHAT and FQNNGV. The CDR3 is 15 residues long. Trimming cost V 3 bases and J 7 bases, with 15 bases left between them. DNA of the CDR3: TGTGCCAGCAGCTTCGCGCCAACCCTAGTTGAAAAACTGTTTTTT. Its translation: CASSFAPTLVEKLFF.

In its sample, this clone is medium-sized (0.01 to 0.1%). This chain links TRBV19 with TRBJ1-1; possibly TRBD1 for D (6 bases). Between the trimmed V and J ends, which lost 8 bases and 7 bases, there was a span of 14 bases. The length of the CDR3 is 12 residues. Germline CDR1 LNHDA, CDR2 SQIVND (reference sequence). CDR3 sequence (DNA): TGTGCCAGTCGGAGACAGGCCTATGAAGCTTTCTTT. Protein sequence: CASRRQAYEAFF.

The V call is TRBV28, the J call TRBJ2-7; 7 bases align to TRBD1. Germline-derived CDR1 and CDR2 are MDHEN and SYDVKM. Trimming at V came to 7 bases and at J to 1 base, leaving 10 bases not matched to a gene. This CDR3 contains 15 residues. CDR3 sequence: CASNPAAGGSYEQYF. The CDR3 DNA sequence: TGTGCCAGCAACCCCGCAGCAGGGGGATCCTACGAGCAGTACTTC.

The chain employs TRBV12-2 and TRBJ1-3. TRBV12-2 represents a pseudogene. This CDR3 contains 16 residues. The CDR3 bases are TGTGCAAGTCGCTTAAAGGACGGATCCTCTGGAAACACCATATATTTT. Protein product: CASRLKDGSSGNTIYF.

This clone has only a few counts. The rearrangement joins TRBV2 to TRBJ2-3; D not resolved. Trimming took 8 bases from V and 4 from J, leaving 16 bases between them. CDR3 length: 14 amino acids. Germline assignment: CDR1 SNHLY and CDR2 FYNNEI. The chain's CDR3 is CASLESTWADTQYF. The CDR3, as DNA: TGTGCCAGCTTGGAGTCAACTTGGGCAGATACGCAGTATTTT.

This clone was seen only a few times. J is TRBJ1-4 and V is TRBV5-4; no reliable D call. This CDR3 is built from 13 residues. Germline loops: CDR1 SGHNT, CDR2 YYREEE (reference sequence). Trimming shortened V by 2 bases and J by 2 bases, and 4 bases separated the two germline ends. DNA of the CDR3: TGTGCCAGCAGCTTAACGACTAATGAAAAACTGTTTTTT. Protein sequence: CASSLTTNEKLFF.